Listed below are T cell receptor beta chains from one sample, sequenced in a study of T cells in Graves' hyperthyroidism and ophthalmopathy. TCRdb used MiXCR to reprocess the multiplex PCR reads, holding one entry per CDR3 protein. The sample contains some 620,000 distinct CDR3 sequences, 15% to 20% of which appear only once. Source material: blood. All receptors come from a woman in her twenties or thirties with Graves' hyperthyroidism. Both conserved end residues are part of each CDR3. A D gene is named only where the DNA matches it firmly. Not all rows give a size; the values are once, few, many and, for expanded clones, a class.

TRBV5-1	few	TRBJ2-7	14	TRBD1	CASSPGTGFNEQYF	TGCGCCAGCAGCCCCGGGACAGGGTTCAACGAGCAGTACTTC
TRBV5-1	NA	TRBJ2-7	18	TRBD1	CASSQGPGGRGGWYEQYF	TGCGCCAGCAGCCAAGGCCCAGGGGGCAGAGGTGGTTGGTACGAGCAGTACTTC
TRBV7-9	few	TRBJ2-3	15	NA	CASSLRGVFTDTQYF	TGTGCCAGCAGCTTAAGGGGGGTTTTCACAGATACGCAGTATTTT
TRBV11-2	NA	TRBJ1-5	14	NA	CASSFSGDNQPQHF	TGTGCCAGCAGCTTTTCGGGGGACAATCAGCCCCAGCATTTT
TRBV27	NA	TRBJ1-2	14	TRBD1	CASRSSGQRYGYTF	TGTGCCAGCAGATCTTCGGGACAGCGATATGGCTACACCTTC
TRBV20-1	many	TRBJ2-5	11	TRBD2	CSGLATKTQYF	TGCAGCGGACTAGCGACGAAGACCCAGTACTTC
TRBV6-1	few	TRBJ2-2	18	NA	CASSSPASMYANKRELFF	TGTGCCAGCAGTTCTCCCGCGTCCATGTATGCGAATAAGAGGGAGCTGTTTTTT
TRBV29-1	few	TRBJ2-7	12	NA	CSVRSLSYEQYF	TGCAGCGTGAGGTCCCTCTCCTACGAGCAGTACTTC
TRBV13	few	TRBJ2-6	15	TRBD2	CASSSTSGRGDVLTF	TGTGCCAGCAGCTCGACTAGCGGGAGAGGGGACGTCCTGACTTTC
TRBV30	few	TRBJ2-1	13	TRBD1	CAWSGDRFNEQFF	TGTGCCTGGAGTGGGGACAGGTTCAATGAGCAGTTCTTC
TRBV30	many	TRBJ2-7	12	NA	CAWTYRGSEQYF	TGTGCCTGGACCTACCGGGGCTCCGAGCAGTACTTC
TRBV20-1	few	TRBJ2-1	17	TRBD2	CSARGARGGLAENEQFF	TGCAGTGCTAGAGGTGCGCGGGGGGGACTAGCGGAGAATGAGCAGTTCTTC
TRBV24-1	few	TRBJ2-2	14	TRBD1	CATTGTGNTGELFF	TGTGCCACAACCGGGACAGGGAACACCGGGGAGCTGTTTTTT
TRBV5-8	NA	TRBJ2-3	14	NA	CASSPPEASDTQYF	TGTGCCAGCAGCCCCCCCGAGGCATCGGATACGCAGTATTTT
TRBV7-9	many	TRBJ2-3	12	TRBD2	CASVAGDDTQYF	TGTGCCAGCGTAGCGGGAGATGATACGCAGTATTTT
TRBV12-3/TRBV12-4	NA	TRBJ2-5	15	TRBD2	CASSLLTSGTGSQYF	TGTGCCAGCAGTTTATTGACTAGCGGGACCGGGTCCCAGTACTTC
TRBV3-1	many	TRBJ1-6	20	TRBD1	CASSQEGGTGSSSYNSPLHF	TGTGCCAGCAGCCAAGAAGGAGGGACAGGGTCGAGCTCCTATAATTCACCCCTCCACTTT